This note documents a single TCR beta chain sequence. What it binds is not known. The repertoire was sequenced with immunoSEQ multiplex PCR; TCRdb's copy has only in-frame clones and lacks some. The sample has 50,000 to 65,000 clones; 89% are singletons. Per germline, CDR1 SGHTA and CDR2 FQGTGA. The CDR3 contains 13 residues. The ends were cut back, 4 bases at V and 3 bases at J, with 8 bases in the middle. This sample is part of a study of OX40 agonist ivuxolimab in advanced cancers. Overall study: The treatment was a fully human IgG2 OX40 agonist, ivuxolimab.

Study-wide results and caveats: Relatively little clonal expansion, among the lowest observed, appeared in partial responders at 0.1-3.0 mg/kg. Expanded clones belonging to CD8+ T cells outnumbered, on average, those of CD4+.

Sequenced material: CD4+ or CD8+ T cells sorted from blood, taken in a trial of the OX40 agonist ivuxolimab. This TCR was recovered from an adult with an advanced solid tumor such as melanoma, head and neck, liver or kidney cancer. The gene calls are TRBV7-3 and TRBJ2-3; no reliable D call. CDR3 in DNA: TGTGCCAGCAGCTCAGGACGAACAGATACGCAGTATTTT. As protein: CASSSGRTDTQYF.